Listed here is a single T cell receptor (beta chain). What it recognizes is unknown. This sample was taken from a study of Ad26.COV2.S vaccination and SARS-CoV-2 variants. Findings and caveats of the study: Among vaccine recipients, spike-specific TCR breadth exceeded that of placebo recipients. Breadth, reportedly substantial, characterized the spike-specific CD8+ and CD4+ T cell responses after vaccination.

CDR1 and CDR2 from the germline V gene are KGHSH and LQKENI. V dropped 6 bases and J dropped 5; count of bases not matched to a gene: 6. The CDR3 loop spans 13 amino acids. Clones were sequenced by immunoSEQ multiplex PCR, and TCRdb holds only the in-frame ones, with some missing. The sample has hundreds of thousands of clones, roughly 84% seen once. This sample's treatment: roughly 19 received Ad26.COV2.S at low or high dose, single or two shots; roughly five received placebo; per-sample allocation not given. Samples analyzed were those drawn on day 63 after the first vaccine or placebo injection. This receptor was taken from a person between 18 and 60 years old who received the Ad26.COV2.S COVID-19 vaccine or a placebo. The genes are TRBV18 and TRBJ1-1; TRBD1 aligns across 7 bases. The source was peripheral blood, collected in a trial of Ad26.COV2.S vaccine versus placebo. CDR3 sequence (DNA): TGTGCCAGCTCGTTGACAGGGAGGACTGAAGCTTTCTTT. Encoded protein: CASSLTGRTEAFF.